These T cell receptor beta chains were read from a single sample in a study of radiation and T cells in renal cell carcinoma. Profiling relied on immunoSEQ multiplex PCR, and the TCRdb table lists in-frame clones only, not all of them. Among some 120,000 clones listed, over 75% were seen once. The source was blood, collected from a patient whose treatment included radiotherapy and nephrectomy. The receptors come from a woman in her sixties or seventies with renal cell carcinoma. Each CDR3 is given with its conserved first and last residue. A D gene is named only where the DNA matches it firmly. Where a row states a size, it is once, few, many or the class of an expanded clone; other rows omit it.

>NA|NA|TRBJ2-3|TRBV30
TGTGTCTCGAGTATGCGGGTCAGCACAGATACGCAGTATTTT
CVSSMRVSTDTQYF
>NA|once|TRBJ2-7|TRBV28
TGTGCCAGCAGTGACCAAGGAGCCGAGCAGTACTTC
CASSDQGAEQYF
>NA|once|TRBJ1-4|TRBV6-6
TGTGCCAGCGGGCAGGGGAGTACTAATGAAAAACTGTTTTTT
CASGQGSTNEKLFF
>TRBD2|NA|TRBJ2-7|TRBV7-9
TGTGCCAGCAGCCAGAGGAGCGGGAGGCCCGATACCTACGAGCAGTACTTC
CASSQRSGRPDTYEQYF
>NA|once|TRBJ1-2|TRBV5-4
TGTGCCAGCAGCCGACAGATAACTCTTACTAACTATGGCTACACCTTC
CASSRQITLTNYGYTF
>TRBD1|once|TRBJ1-5|TRBV7-2
TGTGCCAGCAGTATCACAGGGGGACCCAACGGCCAGCCCCAGCATTTT
CASSITGGPNGQPQHF
>TRBD1|NA|TRBJ1-5|TRBV5-5
TGTGCCAGCAGCTTATGGCAGGGGGCCCGCCAGCCCCAGCATTTT
CASSLWQGARQPQHF
>NA|NA|TRBJ1-5|TRBV7-2
TGTGCCAGCAGCTTAATATTACAGGGCTATCAGCCCCAGCATTTT
CASSLILQGYQPQHF
>NA|few|TRBJ1-4|TRBV28
TGTGCCAGTTTTCGCCCGGGCTTCGAAAAACTGTTTTTT
CASFRPGFEKLFF
>NA|NA|TRBJ2-3|TRBV27
TGTGCCAGCAGTTTAAAAGGCAGGTTCACAGATACGCAGTATTTT
CASSLKGRFTDTQYF
>NA|NA|TRBJ2-3|TRBV18
TGTGCCAGCTCACCACTGCCGAGAACAGATACGCAGTATTTT
CASSPLPRTDTQYF
>NA|NA|TRBJ1-6|TRBV2
TGTGCCAGCACAGCAGGGCGGAATTCACCCCTCCACTTT
CASTAGRNSPLHF
>NA|few|TRBJ1-1|TRBV7-3
TGTGCCAGCGGGCCCGGGATGAACACTGAAGCTTTCTTT
CASGPGMNTEAFF
>TRBD1|NA|TRBJ1-1|TRBV10-3
TGTGCCATCAGTGACCCCCAGGGGGTCGGGACTGAAGCTTTCTTT
CAISDPQGVGTEAFF
>NA|once|TRBJ2-5|TRBV7-9
TGTGCCAGCAGCTTAGAAAGGCTAGAAAGAGAGACCCAGTACTTC
CASSLERLERETQYF